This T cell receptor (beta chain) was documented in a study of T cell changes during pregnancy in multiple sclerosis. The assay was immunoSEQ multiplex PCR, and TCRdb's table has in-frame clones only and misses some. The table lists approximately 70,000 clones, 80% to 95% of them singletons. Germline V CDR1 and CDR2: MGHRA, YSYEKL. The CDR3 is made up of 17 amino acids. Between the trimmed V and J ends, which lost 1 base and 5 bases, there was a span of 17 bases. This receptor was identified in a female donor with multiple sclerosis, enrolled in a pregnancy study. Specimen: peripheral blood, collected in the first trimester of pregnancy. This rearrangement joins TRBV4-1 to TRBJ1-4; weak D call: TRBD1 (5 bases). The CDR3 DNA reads TGCGCCAGCAGCCAAGGACCTTTGACAGCTTCCAATGAAAAACTGTTTTTT. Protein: CASSQGPLTASNEKLFF.